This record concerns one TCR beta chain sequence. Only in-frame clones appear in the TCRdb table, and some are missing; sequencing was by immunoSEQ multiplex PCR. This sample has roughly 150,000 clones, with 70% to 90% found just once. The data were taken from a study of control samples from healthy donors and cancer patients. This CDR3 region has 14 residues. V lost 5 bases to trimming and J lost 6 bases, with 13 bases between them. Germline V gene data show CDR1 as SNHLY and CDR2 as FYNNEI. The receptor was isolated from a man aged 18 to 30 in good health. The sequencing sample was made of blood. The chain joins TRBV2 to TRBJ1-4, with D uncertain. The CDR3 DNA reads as TGTGCCAGCAGTCAAAACGGGGTTTATGAAAAACTGTTTTTT. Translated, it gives CASSQNGVYEKLFF.